A single sample gave rise to the 21 T cell receptor beta chains below, sequenced in a study of tumor and adjacent non-tumor tissue in lung cancer. TCRbeta libraries were built with three rounds of nested PCR, modified from ARM-PCR. MiXCR, applied by TCRdb to the multiplex PCR reads, yields one record per CDR3 protein. The sample records about 100,000 distinct CDR3 sequences, roughly 60% being singletons. The template was RNA from unsorted bulk tissue. This non-tumor lung sample came from over 3 cm beyond the tumor edge. Sequencing used distant non-tumor lung tissue. The receptor set was obtained from a man younger than 40 with non-small cell lung cancer.

The chain employs TRBV12-3 or TRBV12-4 and TRBJ1-4, with unresolved D. This CDR3 region has 16 residues. V dropped 2 bases and J dropped 7 bases, with 17 bases sitting between them. The CDR3 loop reads CASSLRSAEGSEKLFF. The CDR3 DNA sequence: TGTGCCAGCAGTTTACGGTCAGCGGAGGGTAGTGAAAAACTGTTTTTT.

This clonotype was counted between two and nine times. The chain recombines TRBV2 with TRBJ2-6; D gene ambiguous. The CDR3 runs 14 residues. V dropped 7 bases and J dropped 1 base, with 8 bases sitting between them. Germline CDR1 is SNHLY and CDR2 is FYNNEI. The CDR3 DNA reads TGTGCCAGCAAGACCGCGTCTGGGGCCAACGTCCTGACTTTC. This translates into CASKTASGANVLTF. Variable domain in full (rest from reference TRBV2 and TRBJ2-6): EPEVTQTPSHQVTQMGQEVILRCVPISNHLYFYWYRQILGQKVEFLVSFYNNEISEKSEIFDDQFSVERPDGSNFTLKIRSTKLEDSAMYFCASKTASGANVLTFGAGSRLTVL.

Note on this clonotype: At one boundary the junction diverges from the germline segment, which might be a read error. The chain couples TRBV20-1 to TRBJ2-7, with D tentatively TRBD2 (5 bases). This CDR3 has 14 residues. Germline CDR1 reads DFQATT; CDR2 reads SNEGSKA (reference sequence). CDR3 nucleotides: TGCAGTGCTAGAGATCCTAGCACCTCCTACAAGCAGTACTTC. This translates into CSARDPSTSYKQYF.

A remark on this clonotype: At one end, the junction sequence differs from germline, possibly due to a read error. This chain connects TRBV20-1 to TRBJ2-3, with 7 bases that match TRBD2. Germline lookup yields CDR1 DFQATT and CDR2 SNEGSKA (reference sequence). The CDR3 is 16 residues long. The DNA of the CDR3 is TGCAGTGCTGGAGATGAGCAGCGGGACCCTATTGGTACTCAGTATTTT. This gives the protein CSAGDEQRDPIGTQYF.

Only a few counts were recorded for this clonotype. This clone may be a read error of a much larger clone one base away. The chain uses TRBV4-1 and TRBJ2-2; 8 bases align to TRBD1. Germline V gives CDR1 MGHRA, CDR2 YSYEKL. The CDR3 extends over 15 amino acids. Trimming took 4 bases from V and 5 from J; bases not matched to a gene: 6. CDR3 amino acids: CASSPRTGKTGELFF. CDR3 nucleotides: TGCGCCAGCAGCCCCCGGACAGGGAAGACCGGGGAGCTGTTTTTT.

Notes on this clonotype: No conserved phenylalanine or tryptophan ends this CDR3, so it is likely a read error. The CDR3 DNA follows: TGCGCCAGCAGTGAGCAAGGGACAGGGGACAATGAGCAGTTCTCA. It encodes CASSEQGTGDNEQFS. V and J are TRBV10-1 and TRBJ2-1; the match to TRBD1 covers 10 bases. CDR3 length: 15 amino acids. The ends lost 2 bases at V and 5 bases at J; junction bases unmatched: 3. The germline gives CDR1 WNHNN, CDR2 SYGVQD (reference sequence).

A word on this clonotype: A junction boundary mismatches the germline segment, possibly from a read error. CDR3 nucleotides: TGTGCCAGCAGTTACATGGGGGGCGGTGGGACTGAGGCTTTCTTT. It encodes CASSYMGGGGTEAFF. This sequence joins TRBV6-6 and TRBJ1-1, with D tentatively TRBD1 (6 bases). The CDR3 loop spans 15 amino acids. Germline lookup yields CDR1 MNHNY and CDR2 SVGAGI (reference sequence).

The chain couples TRBV5-1 to TRBJ1-3; tentatively, D is TRBD1 (5 bases). The germline gives CDR1 SGHRS, CDR2 YFSETQ. Trimming shortened V by 7 bases and J by 3 bases, and 14 bases separated the two germline ends. This CDR3 is built from 14 residues. The chain's CDR3 is CASGQGVVGNTIYF. The CDR3 DNA reads as TGCGCCAGCGGTCAGGGAGTGGTTGGAAACACCATATATTTT.

This clonotype was seen more than once but under ten times. The junction does not match germline at one end; this may be a read error. The V gene is TRBV12-3 or TRBV12-4, the J gene TRBJ2-2, with D possibly matching TRBD1 (5 bases). The CDR3 spans 15 residues. The CDR3 DNA reads TGTGTCAGCAGTCGTAATTGGGGCGTTCCCGGGGAGCTGTTTTTT. Its translation is CVSSRNWGVPGELFF.

This clonotype was picked up many times. This chain connects TRBV7-8 to TRBJ2-7; TRBD2 matches 8 bases. CDR3 length equals 14 residues. Trimming took 2 bases from V and 4 from J; bases not matched to a gene: 4. Germline lookup yields CDR1 SGHVS and CDR2 FQNEAQ. The CDR3 loop is CASSLLSGGYEQYF. In nucleotides, the CDR3 is TGTGCCAGCAGCTTACTGAGCGGGGGATACGAGCAGTACTTC.

The V call is TRBV4-2, the J call TRBJ2-3; tentatively, D is TRBD2 (6 bases). The CDR3 runs to 13 residues. The germline V gene has CDR1 LGHNA and CDR2 YNFKEQ. Trimming shortened V by 4 bases and J by 5 bases, and 10 bases separated the two germline ends. The CDR3 bases are TGTGCCAGCAGCCGCGGGACGCAAGATACGCAGTATTTT. It is translated as CASSRGTQDTQYF.

Turning to this clonotype: It is likely a read error, because the conserved phenylalanine at the end of the CDR3 is missing. This chain uses TRBV29-1 with TRBJ2-1; 7 nucleotides agree with TRBD2. V trimming: 5 bases; J trimming: 3 bases; junction bases outside the gene matches: 7. Germline V gene sequence: CDR1 SQVTM, CDR2 ANQGSEA. This CDR3 has 14 amino acids. This CDR3 is CSVLGGGVYNEQFL. In DNA, the CDR3 is TGCAGCGTTCTGGGTGGGGGGGTCTACAATGAGCAGTTCTTA.

A few counts support this clonotype. Being one base from a much bigger clone, this may be a read error. The chain joins TRBV12-3 or TRBV12-4 to TRBJ1-2; perhaps TRBD1 as D (5 bases). This CDR3 is built from 15 residues. DNA of the CDR3: TGTGCCAGAAGTTTAGCCGGGACGGATAACTATGGCTACACCTTC. This encodes CARSLAGTDNYGYTF.

The rearrangement uses TRBV5-1 and TRBJ1-6, with D unresolved. The CDR3 contains 15 residues. Germline-derived CDR1 and CDR2 are SGHRS and YFSETQ. V was pared by 0 bases and J by 9 bases, with 13 bases between. The CDR3 region is CASSLGGMSTSPLHF. CDR3 nucleotides: TGCGCCAGCAGCTTGGGAGGGATGAGTACTTCACCCCTCCACTTT.

This clonotype was detected ten times or more. The chain is built from TRBV28 and TRBJ2-1; 13 bases are a match to TRBD2. CDR3 size: 15 residues. The V and J ends lost 2 bases and 9 bases, in that order; junction bases with no gene match: 4. Germline V gene sequence: CDR1 MDHEN, CDR2 SYDVKM. In DNA, the CDR3 is TGTGCCAGCAGTTTAGGACTAGCGGGAGTAAGTGAGCAGTTCTTC. This translates into CASSLGLAGVSEQFF.

On this clonotype itself: The junction departs from the called germline gene at one end, perhaps through a read error. DNA of the CDR3: TGTGCCAGTAGCTTAGCTTTGGAGGGAGAGACCCAGTACTTC. Translation gives CASSLALEGETQYF. The rearrangement joins TRBV11-1 to TRBJ2-5, with TRBD2 as a possible D gene (6 bases). This CDR3 has 14 residues. The germline V gene encodes CDR1 SGHAT and CDR2 FQDESV (reference sequence).

This clonotype was seen a single time. Given a much more abundant clone one base away, this may be a read error. The chain is built from TRBV24-1 and TRBJ2-5; possibly TRBD1 for D (6 bases). Germline assignment: CDR1 KGHDR and CDR2 SFDVKD. The CDR3 is made up of 17 amino acids. The CDR3 DNA is TGTGCCATCAGTGATTTGCACGGACAGAGGTATGGGGAGACCCAGTACTTC. Translating gives CAISDLHGQRYGETQYF.

About this clonotype: This clone may be a read error of a much larger clone one base away. The chain combines TRBV6-2 or TRBV6-3 with TRBJ2-5; a weak D match, TRBD1 (5 bases). This CDR3 has 13 residues. Germline CDR1 and CDR2: MNHEY and SVGEGT. V was trimmed by 10 bases and J by 0 bases, leaving 12 bases between them. The chain's CDR3 is CAIRKDNQETQYF. The CDR3 nucleotides are TGTGCCATCAGGAAGGACAACCAAGAGACCCAGTACTTC.

Remarks on this clonotype: Germline and junction disagree at one end, which may indicate a read error. This sequence joins TRBV11-2 and TRBJ2-7, with D perhaps TRBD1 (5 bases). The CDR3 contains 13 residues. Germline V gives CDR1 SGHAT, CDR2 FQNNGV. CDR3 loop: CDSSSMTEYEQYF. For the CDR3, the DNA is TGTGACAGCAGCTCGATGACAGAGTACGAGCAGTACTTC.

The CDR3 DNA reads TGCGCCAGCAGCCAAGATAGGGGGCTAGGCCGGAATAAGGAGTTCTTC. Encoded protein: CASSQDRGLGRNKEFF. The rearrangement uses TRBV4-3 and TRBJ2-1, with 7 bases fitting TRBD1. CDR1 is LGHNA, CDR2 YSLEER, per germline. The CDR3 is 16 residues long. V lost 0 bases and J lost 14; bases outside the gene matches: 16.

This clonotype occurred many times. This chain uses TRBV10-1 with TRBJ2-3; 9 nucleotides agree with TRBD2. J gave up 4 bases and V 6 bases, and 8 bases lay outside the gene matches. The CDR3 covers 15 residues. In germline, CDR1 is WNHNN, CDR2 SYGVQD (reference sequence). The CDR3 loop reads CASSGLAGEADTQYF. DNA of the CDR3: TGCGCCAGCAGCGGATTAGCGGGAGAAGCAGATACGCAGTATTTT.